This TCR beta chain was documented in a study of T cells after yellow fever vaccination. Across the whole study: SMART-Seq v4 Ultra Low Input handled preparation of low-cell-number fractions. Findings of the study overall: Clonotypes appearing in both CD4 and CD8 compartments existed, and their share was small. The presence of abundant clonotypes contaminating from the bulk population was possible in FACS-sorted repertoires. The booster response re-showed most primary clones: over 95% CD4, more than 80% CD8.

V gave up 6 bases and J gave up 2 bases, with 13 bases separating them. Germline lookup yields CDR1 ENHRY and CDR2 SYGVKD. CDR3 size: 14 residues. Using its own MiXCR run on the 5' RACE reads, TCRdb lists one record per CDR3 protein. The table lists 230,000 or so distinct CDR3 sequences, approximately 3.8% of them singletons. This clonotype showed up just a few times. The antigen is not known. V and J are TRBV10-3 and TRBJ2-5, with D possibly TRBD2 on 6 matching bases. The sequencing used PBMCs, collected 15 days after the yellow fever booster vaccination. This TCR was sampled from a young man who received the YFV17D yellow fever vaccine. CDR3 sequence: CAISRDGGQETQYF. The CDR3, as DNA: TGTGCCATCAGCCGGGACGGAGGGCAAGAGACCCAGTACTTC.